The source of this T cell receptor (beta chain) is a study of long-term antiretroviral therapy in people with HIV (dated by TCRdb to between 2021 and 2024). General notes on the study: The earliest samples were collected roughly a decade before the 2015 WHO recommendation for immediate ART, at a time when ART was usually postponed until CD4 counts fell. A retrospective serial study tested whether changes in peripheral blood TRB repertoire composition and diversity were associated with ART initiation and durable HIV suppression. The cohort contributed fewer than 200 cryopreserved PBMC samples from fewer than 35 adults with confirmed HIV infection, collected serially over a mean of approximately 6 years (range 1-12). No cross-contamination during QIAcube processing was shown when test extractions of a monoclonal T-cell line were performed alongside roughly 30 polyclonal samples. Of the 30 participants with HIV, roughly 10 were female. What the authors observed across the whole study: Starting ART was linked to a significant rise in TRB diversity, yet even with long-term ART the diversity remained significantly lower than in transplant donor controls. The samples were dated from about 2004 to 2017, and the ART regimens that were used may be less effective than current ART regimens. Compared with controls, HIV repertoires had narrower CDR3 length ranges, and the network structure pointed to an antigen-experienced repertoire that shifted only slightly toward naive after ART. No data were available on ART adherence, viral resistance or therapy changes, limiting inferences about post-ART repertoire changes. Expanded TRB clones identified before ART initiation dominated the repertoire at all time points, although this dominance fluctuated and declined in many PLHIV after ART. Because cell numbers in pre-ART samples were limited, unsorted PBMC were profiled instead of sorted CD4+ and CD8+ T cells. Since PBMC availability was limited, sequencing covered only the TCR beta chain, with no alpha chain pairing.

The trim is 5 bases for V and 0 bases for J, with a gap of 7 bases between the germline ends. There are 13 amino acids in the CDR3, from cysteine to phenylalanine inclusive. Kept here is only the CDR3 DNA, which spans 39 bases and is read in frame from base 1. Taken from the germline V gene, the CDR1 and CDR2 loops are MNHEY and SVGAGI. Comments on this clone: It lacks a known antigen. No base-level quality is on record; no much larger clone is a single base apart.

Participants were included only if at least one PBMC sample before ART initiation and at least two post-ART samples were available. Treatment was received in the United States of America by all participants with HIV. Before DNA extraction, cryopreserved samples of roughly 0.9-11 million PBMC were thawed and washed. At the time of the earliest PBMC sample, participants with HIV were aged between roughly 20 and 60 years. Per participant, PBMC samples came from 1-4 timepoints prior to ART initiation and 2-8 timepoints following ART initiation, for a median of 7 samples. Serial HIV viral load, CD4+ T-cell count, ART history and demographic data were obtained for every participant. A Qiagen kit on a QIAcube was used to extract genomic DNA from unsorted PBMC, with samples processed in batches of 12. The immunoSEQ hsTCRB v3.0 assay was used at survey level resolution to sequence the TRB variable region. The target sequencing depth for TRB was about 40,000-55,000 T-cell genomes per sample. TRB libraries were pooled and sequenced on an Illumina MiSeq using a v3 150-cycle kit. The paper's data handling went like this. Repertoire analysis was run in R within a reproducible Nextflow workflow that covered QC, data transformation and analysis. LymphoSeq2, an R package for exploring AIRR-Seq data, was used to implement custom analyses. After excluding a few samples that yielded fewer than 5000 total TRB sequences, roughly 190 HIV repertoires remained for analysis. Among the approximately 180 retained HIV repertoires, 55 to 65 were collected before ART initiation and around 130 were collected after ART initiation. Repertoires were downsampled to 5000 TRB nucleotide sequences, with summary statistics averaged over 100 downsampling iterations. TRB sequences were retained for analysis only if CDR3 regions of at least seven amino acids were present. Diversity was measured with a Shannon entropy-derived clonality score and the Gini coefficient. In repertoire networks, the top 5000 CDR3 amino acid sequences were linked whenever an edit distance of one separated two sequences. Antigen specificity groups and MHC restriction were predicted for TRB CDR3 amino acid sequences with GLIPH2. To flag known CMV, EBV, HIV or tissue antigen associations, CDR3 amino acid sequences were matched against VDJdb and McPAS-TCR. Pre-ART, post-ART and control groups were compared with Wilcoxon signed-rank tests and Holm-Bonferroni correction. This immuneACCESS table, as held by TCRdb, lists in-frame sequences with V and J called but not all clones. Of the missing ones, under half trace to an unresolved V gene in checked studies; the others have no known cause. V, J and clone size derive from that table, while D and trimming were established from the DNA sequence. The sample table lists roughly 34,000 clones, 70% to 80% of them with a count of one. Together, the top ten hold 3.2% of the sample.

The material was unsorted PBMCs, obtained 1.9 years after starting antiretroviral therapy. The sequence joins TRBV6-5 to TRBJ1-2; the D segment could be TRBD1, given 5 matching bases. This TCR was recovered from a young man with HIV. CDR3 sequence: CASSLTANYGYTF. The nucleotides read TGTGCCAGCAGTCTGACAGCTAACTATGGCTACACCTTC.